The 32 T cell receptor beta chains given below trace back to one sample, sequenced in a study of blood T cell repertoires in COVID-19. The data were produced by immunoSEQ multiplex PCR, yet TCRdb's version contains in-frame clones alone and is incomplete. The sample contains tens of thousands of clones, 81% of which appear only once. What was sequenced was peripheral blood. The receptors shown here come from a woman older than 75 with active or convalescent COVID-19.

This chain's CDR3 is CASTYSGLSYEQYF. The CDR3 DNA reads as TGTGCCAGCACTTATTCAGGGCTTTCCTACGAGCAGTACTTC. The chain recombines TRBV6-5 with TRBJ2-7, with a weak D call TRBD1 (5 bases). CDR1 MNHEY and CDR2 SVGAGI come from the germline V gene. V lost 7 bases and J lost 1, with 14 bases in between. The CDR3 loop spans 14 amino acids.

The chain carries TRBV3-1 (or the pseudogene TRBV3-2) and TRBJ1-2; a possible D gene is TRBD1 (6 bases). In germline, CDR1 is LGHDT, CDR2 YNNKEL (reference sequence). V lost 2 bases and J 4 bases, leaving 8 bases between the germline ends. The CDR3 is made up of 13 amino acids. CDR3 sequence reads: CASSQRGGYGYTF. Written as DNA, the CDR3 is TGTGCCAGCAGCCAACGAGGGGGCTATGGCTACACCTTC.

The chain couples TRBV19 to TRBJ1-2; weak D call: TRBD1 (6 bases). The CDR3 runs to 14 residues. Germline V gene data show CDR1 as LNHDA and CDR2 as SQIVND (reference sequence). Trimming took off 5 bases at V and 0 bases at J, with 10 bases between the two ends. For the CDR3, the DNA is TGTGCCAGTAGTGTGGGGACAACTAACTATGGCTACACCTTC. This codes for CASSVGTTNYGYTF.

The V and J genes are TRBV12-3 or TRBV12-4 and TRBJ1-6, with D tentatively TRBD1 (6 bases). The V end lost 3 bases, the J end lost 7 bases, and 7 bases lay between the germline ends. This CDR3 spans 13 amino acids. The CDR3 protein is CASSFTGNSPLHF. The CDR3 nucleotides are TGTGCCAGCAGTTTTACAGGGAATTCACCCCTCCACTTT.

The V call is TRBV5-1, the J call TRBJ1-2, with D perhaps matching TRBD1 (6 bases). With 4 bases removed from V and 4 bases from J, the gap between germline ends came to 11 bases. The CDR3 runs to 13 residues. Germline V gene data show CDR1 as SGHRS and CDR2 as YFSETQ. The CDR3 region has the DNA TGCGCCAGCAGCACGGACAGTCGCTATGGCTACACCTTC. It codes for CASSTDSRYGYTF.

The V call is TRBV9, the J call TRBJ2-1; 10 nucleotides line up with TRBD2. CDR1 is SGDLS and CDR2 is YYNGEE in the germline V gene. Trimming at V came to 3 bases and at J to 2 bases, leaving 5 bases not matched to a gene. The CDR3 is 16 residues long. The CDR3: CASSGSGGAPYNEQFF. In DNA form, the CDR3 reads TGTGCCAGCAGCGGGAGCGGGGGGGCACCCTACAATGAGCAGTTCTTC.

The chain carries TRBV7-2 and TRBJ2-7; no definite D call. The CDR3 spans 13 residues. Germline CDR1 and CDR2: SGHTA and FQGNSA. The germline V and J ends were trimmed by 5 bases and 0 bases, with 8 bases remaining between them. DNA of the CDR3: TGTGCCAGCAGCCAACAGAGCTCCTACGAGCAGTACTTC. Translation: CASSQQSSYEQYF.

The V call is TRBV3-1 (or the pseudogene TRBV3-2), the J call TRBJ1-1, with a tentative D call TRBD1 (5 bases). The CDR3 length is 14 residues. CDR1 is LGHDT and CDR2 is YNNKEL in the germline V gene (reference sequence). Trimming took 6 bases from V and 0 from J, leaving 11 bases between them. The CDR3 coding sequence is TGTGCCAGCAGTCAGTCAGGGATGAACACTGAAGCTTTCTTT. It yields the protein CASSQSGMNTEAFF.

In its sample, this clone was seen a few times. The CDR3, as DNA: TGTGCCAGCAGTGAAGGGACTAGCGGCCACAATGAGCAGTTCTTC. It codes for CASSEGTSGHNEQFF. This chain joins TRBV6-4 and TRBJ2-1; 11 bases agree with TRBD2. With V trimmed by 3 bases and J by 5 bases, 3 bases remained unmatched. The CDR3 loop spans 15 amino acids. Germline CDR1 reads MRHNA; CDR2 reads SNTAGT.

This clone appeared a few times. The V gene is TRBV6-2 or TRBV6-3, the J gene TRBJ1-1; D gene ambiguous. The CDR3 spans 13 residues. The V gene's germline CDR1 is MNHEY and CDR2 SVGEGT. Trimming took off 4 bases at V and 11 bases at J, with 17 bases between the two ends. The CDR3 reads CASSFGSGPAAFF. In DNA form, the CDR3 reads TGTGCCAGCAGTTTCGGTAGTGGCCCAGCGGCTTTCTTT.

V and J are TRBV6-2 or TRBV6-3 and TRBJ2-7; D remains ambiguous. Germline CDR1 MNHEY, CDR2 SVGEGT. V was shortened by 6 bases and J by 4 bases, with 10 bases between the two germline ends. The CDR3 covers 12 residues. The CDR3 is CASSYSQYEQYF. In DNA form, the CDR3 reads TGTGCCAGCAGCTATTCCCAGTACGAGCAGTACTTC.

The chain recombines TRBV9 with TRBJ1-3, with 7 bases aligning to TRBD1. The CDR3 is 16 amino acids. The germline gives CDR1 SGDLS, CDR2 YYNGEE. Trimming took 4 bases from V and 3 from J; bases not matched to a gene: 10. The CDR3 here is CASSPEGASFGNTIYF. The CDR3 DNA reads as TGTGCCAGCAGCCCAGAGGGGGCTTCCTTTGGAAACACCATATATTTT.

CDR3 in amino acids: CASIGGGLVGELFF. The CDR3 coding sequence is TGTGCCAGCATCGGCGGGGGGTTAGTCGGGGAGCTGTTTTTT. The chain carries TRBV2 and TRBJ2-2, with 8 bases aligning to TRBD2. CDR3 size: 14 residues. V dropped 7 bases and J dropped 7; count of bases not matched to a gene: 8. The germline V gene encodes CDR1 SNHLY and CDR2 FYNNEI.

The J gene is TRBJ2-7, the V gene TRBV18; TRBD2 matches at 8 bases. V was clipped by 0 bases and J by 2 bases; unmatched bases: 6. The CDR3 has 16 residues. Germline V CDR1 and CDR2: KGHSH, LQKENI. In nucleotides, the CDR3 is TGTGCCAGCTCACCACCTAACGGCGGGGGGACCTACGAGCAGTACTTC. Translating it yields CASSPPNGGGTYEQYF.

On this clone: An end of the junction does not agree with germline; a read error may underlie this. The V call is TRBV7-7, the J call TRBJ2-1; 7 bases match TRBD2. This CDR3 has 13 amino acids. Germline values: CDR1 SSHAT, CDR2 FNYEAQ (reference sequence). This chain's CDR3 is CASSLDRLAQQFF. For the CDR3, the DNA is TGTGCTAGCAGCTTAGACAGACTAGCCCAGCAGTTCTTC.

The chain carries TRBV10-1 and TRBJ2-3; 10 bases are shared with TRBD2. This CDR3 region has 16 residues. Germline V gives CDR1 WNHNN, CDR2 SYGVQD (reference sequence). With 3 bases clipped from V and 1 base from J, the junction kept 4 bases outside the gene matches. CDR3 sequence (DNA): TGCGCCAGCAGTGACAAAACTAGCGGGGGCACAGATACGCAGTATTTT. It yields the protein CASSDKTSGGTDTQYF.

The chain uses TRBV19 and TRBJ2-3; 11 bases agree with TRBD1. Germline CDR1 is LNHDA and CDR2 is SQIVND (reference sequence). The CDR3 contains 15 residues. J was trimmed by 9 bases and V by 4 bases; bases with no gene match: 9. CDR3 bases: TGTGCCAGTAGTAAAGGGACAGGGGGGGTTTCCACGCAGTATTTT. This sequence encodes CASSKGTGGVSTQYF.

This chain joins TRBV21-1 and TRBJ2-7; the table's D call TRBD1 went unverified against the DNA. TRBV21-1 is a documented pseudogene. The CDR3 consists of 14 residues. CDR3 bases: TGTGCCAGCAGCAGGAGGGGGCTCTCCTACGAGCAGTACTTC. This codes for CASSRRGLSYEQYF.

CDR3 protein: CASSLGLSQPQHF. The CDR3 nucleotides are TGTGCCAGCAGCTTGGGACTTAGCCAGCCCCAGCATTTT. The chain joins TRBV5-8 to TRBJ1-5; D gene ambiguous. The germline V gene encodes CDR1 SGHTS and CDR2 YDEGEE. CDR3 length equals 13 residues. V lost 0 bases and J lost 7, with 8 bases in between.

The rearrangement links TRBV7-2 to TRBJ1-5; weak D call: TRBD1 (6 bases). The ends were cut back, 8 bases at V and 0 bases at J, with 11 bases in the middle. This CDR3 is 14 amino acids long. Germline CDR1 is SGHTA and CDR2 is FQGNSA. CDR3 in amino acids: CASGGVYSNQPQHF. The DNA for the CDR3 is TGTGCCAGCGGGGGCGTATATAGCAATCAGCCCCAGCATTTT.

In the case of this clone: At the DNA level, this CDR3 is encoded by other sequences in the same sample as well. V gene TRBV7-2 combines with J gene TRBJ2-3; D remains unclear. V gave up 6 bases and J gave up 1 base, with 20 bases separating them. CDR1 and CDR2 (germline): SGHTA, FQGNSA. The CDR3 has 17 residues. DNA for the CDR3: TGTGCCAGCAGTTTGAATATGGGCCCCTACCGCACAGATACGCAGTATTTT. Its translation is CASSLNMGPYRTDTQYF.

V usage is TRBV10-1 and J usage is TRBJ1-1; TRBD1 matches 7 bases. The CDR3 length is 14 residues. The V and J ends lost 5 bases and 3 bases, in that order; junction bases with no gene match: 6. In germline, CDR1 is WNHNN, CDR2 SYGVQD (reference sequence). This CDR3 is CASSSGTADTEAFF. The DNA for the CDR3 is TGCGCCAGCAGTTCCGGGACAGCAGACACTGAAGCTTTCTTT.

The rearrangement joins TRBV28 to TRBJ1-1, with 8 bases fitting TRBD1. V gave up 0 bases and J gave up 0 bases; unmatched junction bases: 3. The CDR3 is 16 residues long. CDR1 is MDHEN, CDR2 SYDVKM, per germline. CDR3 in DNA: TGTGCCAGCAGTTTATGGTGGACAGGGATGAACACTGAAGCTTTCTTT. Amino acids: CASSLWWTGMNTEAFF.

This rearrangement joins TRBV6-2 or TRBV6-3 to TRBJ1-6, with 7 nucleotides matching TRBD1. Germline CDR1 and CDR2: MNHEY and SVGEGT. The V gene end was trimmed by 2 bases and the J gene end by 4 bases; junction bases not matched to a gene: 11. CDR3 size: 18 residues. The CDR3 nucleotides are TGTGCCAGCAGTTACCCCAGCGAGGTGGGACAGTATAATTCACCCCTCCACTTT. Its translation is CASSYPSEVGQYNSPLHF.

This rearrangement joins TRBV3-1 (or the pseudogene TRBV3-2) to TRBJ2-1; D is possibly TRBD2 (6 bases). The germline gives CDR1 LGHDT, CDR2 YNNKEL (reference sequence). CDR3 size: 15 residues. V lost 4 bases and J lost 5, with 15 bases in between. The CDR3 loop is CASSPGQEGNNEQFF. CDR3 in DNA: TGTGCCAGCAGCCCTGGGCAGGAGGGGAACAATGAGCAGTTCTTC.

The chain recombines TRBV7-2 with TRBJ1-5; TRBD1 matches at 7 bases. This CDR3 has 15 residues. CDR1 is SGHTA and CDR2 is FQGNSA in the germline V gene. J was trimmed by 2 bases and V by 0 bases; bases with no gene match: 1. CDR3 protein: CASSLAGTGNQPQHF. The CDR3 DNA is TGTGCCAGCAGCTTAGCGGGGACAGGCAATCAGCCCCAGCATTTT.

The J gene is TRBJ1-4, the V gene TRBV3-1 (or the pseudogene TRBV3-2), with D uncertain. The V gene lost 1 base and the J gene lost 8 bases, with 17 bases spanning the gap. The V gene's germline CDR1 is LGHDT and CDR2 YNNKEL (reference sequence). CDR3 length: 16 residues. DNA of the CDR3: TGTGCCAGCAGCCAAGTTCACAGCGGAAGCAGGGAAAAACTGTTTTTT. Encoded protein: CASSQVHSGSREKLFF.

The V gene is TRBV7-2, the J gene TRBJ1-2; TRBD1 agrees at 10 bases. The CDR3 consists of 15 residues. V lost 2 bases and J lost 6; bases outside the gene matches: 6. CDR1 and CDR2 (germline): SGHTA, FQGNSA. The CDR3 bases are TGTGCCAGCAGCTTAATACCGGGACAGGGGAATGGCTACACCTTC. Translating it yields CASSLIPGQGNGYTF.

This chain connects TRBV14 to TRBJ2-7, with D possibly TRBD1 on 7 matching bases. CDR1 is SGHDN, CDR2 FVKESK, per germline. The CDR3 consists of 16 residues. The V end lost 4 bases, the J end lost 2 bases, and 18 bases lay between the germline ends. CDR3 loop: CASSPGGDRSPYEQYF. CDR3 nucleotide sequence: TGTGCCAGCAGCCCTGGAGGGGACAGATCACCCTACGAGCAGTACTTC.

The sample holds a few counts of this clone. The J gene is TRBJ1-2, the V gene TRBV5-6, with D maybe TRBD1 (5 bases). Germline values: CDR1 SGHDT, CDR2 YYEEEE. V was cut by 4 bases and J by 4 bases, with 20 bases left in between. The CDR3 extends over 16 amino acids. CDR3 DNA sequence: TGTGCCAGCAGCCTCCGAGGGGCGGGATGGAGCTATGGCTACACCTTC. It codes for CASSLRGAGWSYGYTF.

The gene calls are TRBV19 and TRBJ1-2; 11 positions match TRBD1. CDR3 size: 14 residues. Germline values: CDR1 LNHDA, CDR2 SQIVND (reference sequence). The CDR3 DNA reads TGTGCTACCAACCAAGGACAGGGGGCGAGAGGCTACACCTTC. Protein product: CATNQGQGARGYTF.

The chain employs TRBV6-2 or TRBV6-3 and TRBJ2-3, with 7 bases aligning to TRBD2. The CDR3 has 15 residues. Germline-derived CDR1 and CDR2 are MNHEY and SVGEGT. Trimming took 5 bases from V and 0 from J; bases not matched to a gene: 5. Written as DNA, the CDR3 is TGTGCCAGCAGTCACAGCGGGGCTAGCACAGATACGCAGTATTTT. Translating it yields CASSHSGASTDTQYF.